This record concerns one T cell receptor (beta chain) sequence. The antigen is undetermined. The table came from immunoSEQ multiplex PCR; TCRdb's copy has only in-frame clones and leaves some out. Seen here are over 90,000 clones, 80% to 90% observed once, and the top ten hold roughly 2.8%. The data originate from a study of T cell clones after liver transplantation. About the research overall: Third-party-reactive TCRbeta sequences from pre-transplant mixed lymphocyte reactions served as antigen-independent comparators. Draws occurred before transplant, before withdrawal, and after complete or failed withdrawal. Study-wide results and caveats: Graft donor-reactive T cells may have migrated into the graft rather than being deleted. In most of the 8 subjects, circulating graft-donor-reactive CD4 TCRbeta sequences fell significantly after transplant.

The CDR3 loop spans 19 amino acids. The germline V gene encodes CDR1 SGHTA and CDR2 FQGTGA. Germline trimming cut 4 bases from V and 1 base from J; bases unmatched to any gene: 10. The V gene is TRBV7-3, the J gene TRBJ2-3; 14 bases map to TRBD2. This clonotype was sampled from a human patient who received a liver transplant. T cells may partly derive from the graft donor. Source: CD4+ T cells from blood, taken around 48 months after liver transplant. CDR3: CASSSRGTSGSGGTDTQYF. The CDR3 bases are TGTGCCAGCAGCTCCCGAGGGACTAGCGGGAGCGGAGGCACAGATACGCAGTATTTT.